Listed here are 23 T cell receptor beta chains from one sample, sequenced in a study of blood T cell repertoires in COVID-19. Method: immunoSEQ multiplex PCR; TCRdb's copy keeps in-frame clones and lacks some. The sample lists approximately 47,000 clones; about 82% were seen once. Sequencing was done on a sample of peripheral blood. The source of these receptors is a woman aged 55-70 years with acute or convalescent COVID-19.

The chain has TRBV7-9 and TRBJ2-1, with 9 bases matching TRBD1. Looked up from germline, CDR1 is SEHNR and CDR2 is FQNEAQ (reference sequence). CDR3 length equals 13 residues. Unmatched junction bases numbered 2, after V lost 8 bases and J lost 3 bases. Here the CDR3 DNA reads TGTGCCAGCCGGGACAGGGACTACAATGAGCAGTTCTTC. It encodes CASRDRDYNEQFF.

J is TRBJ2-5 and V is TRBV30; a weak D match, TRBD2 (6 bases). CDR1 and CDR2 (germline): GTSNPN, SVGIG (reference sequence). The CDR3 spans 14 residues. V lost 3 bases and J lost 1, with 12 bases in between. The CDR3 coding sequence is TGTGCCTGGAGACGGGGGATAATCCAAGAGACCCAGTACTTC. This sequence encodes CAWRRGIIQETQYF.

This clone was counted a few times. The CDR3 DNA reads as TGTGCCAGCAGCTTAGACCAAAAGGGGGAATGGGACGAGCAGTACTTC. This encodes CASSLDQKGEWDEQYF. The J gene is TRBJ2-7, the V gene TRBV11-2, with a tentative D call TRBD1 (6 bases). This CDR3 has 16 residues. The germline V gene has CDR1 SGHAT and CDR2 FQNNGV. V lost 0 bases, J lost 5 bases, and 17 bases lay in between.

In nucleotides, the CDR3 is TGTGCCAGCAGCCAAGAAATAGGGGGATGGGAATCTAATGAAAAACTGTTTTTT. It yields the protein CASSQEIGGWESNEKLFF. V usage is TRBV4-2 and J usage is TRBJ1-4; D might be TRBD1 (6 bases). The CDR3 runs 18 residues. The germline CDR1 and CDR2 sequences are LGHNA and YNFKEQ. Trimming pared 0 bases from V and 3 bases from J, leaving 17 bases between.

The chain links TRBV5-8 to TRBJ2-3, with 7 bases identical to TRBD1. The V segment lost 4 bases and the J segment 1 base; nucleotides outside the gene matches: 6. There are 15 residues in the CDR3. Germline V CDR1 and CDR2: SGHTS, YDEGEE. The CDR3 bases are TGTGCCAGCAGCAAGGGGACAGCTCGCACAGATACGCAGTATTTT. Its protein product is CASSKGTARTDTQYF.

DNA of the CDR3: TGTGCCAGCTCACTAAGTGGACAGAGCTCCTACGAGCAGTACTTC. Translating it yields CASSLSGQSSYEQYF. V and J are TRBV18 and TRBJ2-7; the D gene is possibly TRBD1 (6 bases). CDR3 length equals 15 residues. Looked up from germline, CDR1 is KGHSH and CDR2 is LQKENI. V lost 4 bases, J lost 0 bases, and 13 bases lay in between.

V and J are TRBV7-9 and TRBJ2-5; D may be TRBD2 (6 bases). CDR3 length: 14 amino acids. Germline V gene data show CDR1 as SEHNR and CDR2 as FQNEAQ (reference sequence). The V and J ends lost 2 bases and 7 bases respectively, with 14 bases between them. The CDR3 DNA reads TGTGCCAGCAGCTTATTACTAGCCGCAGTGACCCAGTACTTC. This encodes CASSLLLAAVTQYF.

The sample holds one count of this clone. This chain connects TRBV5-4 to TRBJ1-6; 10 positions agree with TRBD1. The V gene end was trimmed by 5 bases and the J gene end by 4 bases; junction bases not matched to a gene: 12. The CDR3 contains 18 residues. Germline-derived CDR1 and CDR2 are SGHNT and YYREEE (reference sequence). In DNA, the CDR3 is TGTGCCAGCAGTTCGTCGAAAACGGGACAGGGGTATAATTCACCCCTCCACTTT. This encodes CASSSSKTGQGYNSPLHF.

The V call is TRBV3-1 (or the pseudogene TRBV3-2), the J call TRBJ2-7; D perhaps matches TRBD2 (5 bases). V lost 4 bases, J lost 7 bases, and 20 bases lay in between. Germline V gene lookup returns CDR1 LGHDT and CDR2 YNNKEL (reference sequence). This CDR3 has 15 residues. This CDR3 reads CASSPPYGLVREQYF. The CDR3 DNA is TGTGCCAGCAGCCCACCTTATGGACTGGTAAGGGAGCAGTACTTC.

In its sample, this clone was seen once. The chain joins TRBV12-3 or TRBV12-4 to TRBJ1-2; 7 nucleotides line up with TRBD1. This CDR3 comprises 13 residues. The trim removed 6 bases at V and 5 bases at J, leaving 6 bases unmatched. CDR3 amino acids: CASSHSGGYGYTF. Written as DNA, the CDR3 is TGTGCCAGCAGCCATTCAGGGGGGTATGGCTACACCTTC.

J is TRBJ2-7 and V is TRBV27; 10 bases are shared with TRBD1. The CDR3 spans 14 residues. Germline assignment: CDR1 MNHEY and CDR2 SMNVEV (reference sequence). V shed 5 bases, J shed 5 bases, and the junction held 6 bases outside the gene matches. The CDR3, as DNA: TGTGCCAGCAGTCCGACGGGACAGGGGAACGAGCAGTACTTC. It specifies CASSPTGQGNEQYF.

The chain has TRBV29-1 and TRBJ2-7, with 12 bases that match TRBD1. Germline CDR1 is SQVTM and CDR2 is ANQGSEA. J lost 7 bases, V lost 4 bases, and 11 bases had no gene match. The CDR3 sequence is 15 residues long. The CDR3 coding sequence is TGCAGCGTTGGCGGGCCGGGACAGGGGGCGAGTGAGCAGTACTTC. Its protein is CSVGGPGQGASEQYF.

The rearrangement links TRBV5-1 to TRBJ1-3; D possibly corresponds to TRBD1 (5 bases). Between the trimmed V and J ends, which lost 1 base and 0 bases, there was a span of 8 bases. The CDR3 has 15 amino acids. Germline V CDR1 and CDR2: SGHRS, YFSETQ. CDR3 residues: CASSLMQGSGNTIYF. In nucleotides, the CDR3 is TGCGCCAGCAGCTTGATGCAGGGCTCTGGAAACACCATATATTTT.

The rearrangement uses TRBV7-6 and TRBJ2-2; a weak D match, TRBD1 (5 bases). The V gene's germline CDR1 is SGHVS and CDR2 FNYEAQ. V lost 5 bases and J 4 bases, leaving 20 bases between the germline ends. The CDR3 runs 17 residues. CDR3 bases: TGTGCCAGCAGCAAGCCAATTGCAGGGCGAGTCACCGGGGAGCTGTTTTTT. Translated, it gives CASSKPIAGRVTGELFF. Looking up the rest from reference TRBV7-6 and TRBJ2-2 gives the full variable domain: GAGVSQSPRYKVTKRGQDVALRCDPISGHVSLYWYRQALGQGPEFLTYFNYEAQQDKSGLPNDRFSAERPEGSISTLTIQRTEQRDSAMYRCASSKPIAGRVTGELFFGEGSRLTVL.

This clone came up a few times. V is TRBV5-1 and J is TRBJ2-7; TRBD2 aligns across 15 bases. Germline values: CDR1 SGHRS, CDR2 YFSETQ. V lost 4 bases and J lost 0; bases outside the gene matches: 5. The CDR3 covers 17 residues. The CDR3 is CASSQGTSGGFSYEQYF. CDR3 sequence (DNA): TGCGCCAGCAGCCAGGGGACTAGCGGGGGGTTCTCCTACGAGCAGTACTTC.

J is TRBJ1-2 and V is TRBV3-1 (or the pseudogene TRBV3-2), with TRBD1 matching over 8 bases. V lost 5 bases, J lost 4 bases, and 6 bases stayed unmatched. The CDR3 covers 14 residues. In germline, CDR1 is LGHDT, CDR2 YNNKEL (reference sequence). In DNA, the CDR3 is TGTGCCAGCAGCTCCAGGGGGCACAGCTATGGCTACACCTTC. The encoded protein is CASSSRGHSYGYTF.

V is TRBV7-9 and J is TRBJ2-3; 7 nucleotides line up with TRBD1. This CDR3 contains 16 residues. J was trimmed by 0 bases and V by 1 base; bases with no gene match: 4. Germline-derived CDR1 and CDR2 are SEHNR and FQNEAQ (reference sequence). The CDR3 loop reads CASSLGTGKSTDTQYF. Written as DNA, the CDR3 is TGTGCCAGCAGCTTAGGGACAGGCAAAAGCACAGATACGCAGTATTTT.

The chain uses TRBV18 and TRBJ2-1; the match to TRBD1 covers 10 bases. Trimming at V came to 6 bases and at J to 5 bases, leaving 4 bases not matched to a gene. Germline V gene sequence: CDR1 KGHSH, CDR2 LQKENI. CDR3 length: 14 amino acids. This chain's CDR3 is CASSPGTGDNEQFF. The CDR3 coding sequence is TGTGCCAGCTCCCCCGGGACAGGGGACAATGAGCAGTTCTTC.

V usage is TRBV7-9 and J usage is TRBJ1-4, with TRBD1 as a possible D gene (5 bases). Trimming took off 4 bases at V and 0 bases at J, with 18 bases between the two ends. The CDR3 totals 18 residues. The germline V gene encodes CDR1 SEHNR and CDR2 FQNEAQ (reference sequence). The CDR3 is CASSSLGRGFSTNEKLFF. CDR3 nucleotide sequence: TGTGCCAGCAGCTCGCTAGGCCGGGGGTTTTCAACTAATGAAAAACTGTTTTTT.

The V gene is TRBV5-5, the J gene TRBJ1-5; D is unresolved. The CDR3 sequence is 14 residues long. V was pared by 2 bases and J by 9 bases, with 15 bases between. Germline lookup yields CDR1 SGHKS and CDR2 YYEKEE (reference sequence). CDR3 sequence: CASSFGPRESPQHF. The CDR3, as DNA: TGTGCCAGCAGCTTCGGGCCTCGGGAATCGCCCCAGCATTTT. Variable domain in full (rest from reference TRBV5-5 and TRBJ1-5): DAGVTQSPTHLIKTRGQQVTLRCSPISGHKSVSWYQQVLGQGPQFIFQYYEKEERGRGNFPDRFSARQFPNYSSELNVNALLLGDSALYLCASSFGPRESPQHFGDGTRLSIL.

The rearrangement links TRBV5-1 to TRBJ2-7; D is unresolved. The CDR3 totals 12 residues. The V and J ends lost 1 base and 4 bases respectively, with 6 bases between them. Germline values: CDR1 SGHRS, CDR2 YFSETQ. This chain's CDR3 is CASSLTSYEQYF. In nucleotides, the CDR3 is TGCGCCAGCAGCTTGACGAGTTACGAGCAGTACTTC.

The chain uses TRBV27 and TRBJ2-1; TRBD1 is a possible D gene (5 bases). Trimming shortened V by 4 bases and J by 4 bases, and 14 bases separated the two germline ends. The length of the CDR3 is 15 residues. Looked up from germline, CDR1 is MNHEY and CDR2 is SMNVEV (reference sequence). The CDR3, as DNA: TGTGCCAGCAGTTCAAGGATGGGGCAGTACAATGAGCAGTTCTTC. This gives the protein CASSSRMGQYNEQFF.

This clone was counted once. The V gene is TRBV7-2, the J gene TRBJ1-4; 7 bases fit TRBD1. This CDR3 region has 14 residues. Germline CDR1 SGHTA, CDR2 FQGNSA. V was clipped by 2 bases and J by 5 bases; unmatched bases: 2. The CDR3 DNA reads TGTGCCAGCAGCTTACAACAGGGGAATGAAAAACTGTTTTTT. This encodes CASSLQQGNEKLFF. Full variable domain (remainder filled in from reference TRBV7-2 and TRBJ1-4): GAGVSQSPSNKVTEKGKDVELRCDPISGHTALYWYRQSLGQGLEFLIYFQGNSAPDKSGLPSDRFSAERTGGSVSTLTIQRTQQEDSAVYLCASSLQQGNEKLFFGSGTQLSVL.